This TCR beta chain is drawn from a study of shared clonotypes between healthy human individuals. Study background: Plates per donor: three CD4 naive, three CD4 memory, two CD8 naive, one CD8 memory.

CD45RO negativity and positive selection for CCR7 defined naive CD8 cells, a population that excluded terminally differentiated effector memory CD45RA+ cells. The donors were all Caucasian adults (living in Nashville, Tennessee). Produced via immunoSEQ multiplex PCR; TCRdb's table is partial and in-frame only. The sample contains hundreds of thousands of clones, about 91% of which appear only once. Study conclusions and caveats: The diversity represented, both genetic and in exposure history, was limited by few donors.

This clone was counted only a few times. The antigen is undetermined. Germline CDR1 and CDR2: MNHEY and SMNVEV (reference sequence). V gave up 8 bases and J gave up 6 bases, with 8 bases separating them. The CDR3 covers 11 residues. The sample comprised naive CD8+ T cells sorted from blood. This chain connects TRBV27 to TRBJ1-5, with no clear D. This clonotype was sampled from a man between 25 and 39 years old in good health. In DNA form, the CDR3 reads TGTGCCAGCGGACGAAGTCAGCCCCAGCATTTT. Translating it yields CASGRSQPQHF.